This T cell receptor beta chain emerged from a study of blood T cell repertoires in COVID-19. Repertoires were generated with immunoSEQ multiplex PCR, while TCRdb's copy carries only in-frame clones and drops some. The table shows fewer than 350,000 clones, with approximately 87% occurring only once. Per germline, CDR1 SGHNT and CDR2 YYREEE (reference sequence). The V and J ends lost 0 bases and 6 bases respectively, with 9 bases between them. This CDR3 has 13 residues. The clonotype was recovered from a woman in her 30s with COVID-19, enrolled during active disease. The specimen sequenced was peripheral blood. V is TRBV5-4 and J is TRBJ1-2; tentative D call: TRBD1 (6 bases). CDR3 sequence (DNA): TGTGCCAGCAGCTTGGAAGGGGGTGATGGCTACACCTTC. Protein sequence: CASSLEGGDGYTF.